The rows below give T cell receptor beta chains drawn from one sample of a study of siplizumab effects on memory and regulatory T cells. Repertoires were generated with immunoSEQ multiplex PCR, while TCRdb's copy carries only in-frame clones and drops some. This table holds approximately 60,000 clones, roughly 78% found once. Sequences were obtained from memory CD4+ T cells sorted from blood. These receptors were taken from a human donor in good health. Each CDR3 is given with its conserved first and last residue. Each record gives: CDR3 DNA, CDR3 protein, D gene, V gene, J gene, clone size. D genes are given only for firm matches. Expanded clones are given a class, and other clones once, few, many or no size at all.

cdr3_nt: TGTGCCAGCAGCTTAAATCGAGCGGGGAGCTCCTACAATGAGCAGTTCTTC
cdr3_aa: CASSLNRAGSSYNEQFF
d_call: TRBD2
v_call: TRBV7-3
j_call: TRBJ2-1
clone_size: .

cdr3_nt: TGTGCCAGCAGCTTAGGGATGGCGGACTCTGGAAACACCATATATTTT
cdr3_aa: CASSLGMADSGNTIYF
d_call: .
v_call: TRBV7-9
j_call: TRBJ1-3
clone_size: .

cdr3_nt: TGTGCCAGCAGTGATCCGGGTCTGAATTCACCCCTCCACTTT
cdr3_aa: CASSDPGLNSPLHF
d_call: .
v_call: TRBV25-1
j_call: TRBJ1-6
clone_size: .

cdr3_nt: TGTGCCAGCAGTTACTCTTCCGGGAATTATGGCTACACCTTC
cdr3_aa: CASSYSSGNYGYTF
d_call: .
v_call: TRBV6-6
j_call: TRBJ1-2
clone_size: .

cdr3_nt: TGTGCCAGTAGTATACGGTTTTTCATGAACACTGAAGCTTTCTTT
cdr3_aa: CASSIRFFMNTEAFF
d_call: .
v_call: TRBV19
j_call: TRBJ1-1
clone_size: .

cdr3_nt: TGTGCCAGCAGTGACTTCACGGGGCGGACTGAAGCTTTCTTT
cdr3_aa: CASSDFTGRTEAFF
d_call: .
v_call: TRBV25-1
j_call: TRBJ1-1
clone_size: .

cdr3_nt: TGTGCCAGCTCACGCCCTCAGGGGACCCAGTACTTC
cdr3_aa: CASSRPQGTQYF
d_call: .
v_call: TRBV18
j_call: TRBJ2-5
clone_size: .

cdr3_nt: TGTGCCAGCAGAGTCGGGTTGAGCACAGATACGCAGTATTTT
cdr3_aa: CASRVGLSTDTQYF
d_call: .
v_call: TRBV7-2
j_call: TRBJ2-3
clone_size: .

cdr3_nt: TGTGCCAGCAGCCCCAACCGGGGGGGGACCTACGAGCAGTACTTC
cdr3_aa: CASSPNRGGTYEQYF
d_call: TRBD2
v_call: TRBV6-5
j_call: TRBJ2-7
clone_size: .

cdr3_nt: TGTGCCAGCAGCCCCTGGCGGGGGGCTTACGAGCAGTACTTC
cdr3_aa: CASSPWRGAYEQYF
d_call: TRBD2
v_call: TRBV7-2
j_call: TRBJ2-7
clone_size: .

cdr3_nt: TGTGCCAGTAGTAGAGGAGGACTAGCGGGGGGGACCACTGAGCAGTTCTTC
cdr3_aa: CASSRGGLAGGTTEQFF
d_call: TRBD2
v_call: TRBV19
j_call: TRBJ2-1
clone_size: .

cdr3_nt: TGTGCCAGCAGCCCCACTGGGCAGGGAGTCTACACCTTC
cdr3_aa: CASSPTGQGVYTF
d_call: .
v_call: TRBV7-3
j_call: TRBJ1-2
clone_size: medium-sized

cdr3_nt: TGTGCCAGCAGTTTACGGGGGGGGGAGACCCAGTACTTC
cdr3_aa: CASSLRGGETQYF
d_call: TRBD2
v_call: TRBV27
j_call: TRBJ2-5
clone_size: .

cdr3_nt: TGTGCCAGCAGCCCCGTAGGGGGGGCGGACGCCTACAATGAGCAGTTCTTC
cdr3_aa: CASSPVGGADAYNEQFF
d_call: .
v_call: TRBV7-7
j_call: TRBJ2-1
clone_size: .

cdr3_nt: TGTGCCAGCAGCTATGACTCGGGGAGCACTGAAGCTTTCTTT
cdr3_aa: CASSYDSGSTEAFF
d_call: .
v_call: TRBV7-3
j_call: TRBJ1-1
clone_size: .

cdr3_nt: TGTGCCAGTAGTATAGATCTGAGTCGGCAGGAGTATGGCTACACCTTC
cdr3_aa: CASSIDLSRQEYGYTF
d_call: .
v_call: TRBV19
j_call: TRBJ1-2
clone_size: .

cdr3_nt: TGTGCCAGCAGCGTTTCTAGCGGGGGGGCCTTCAATGAGCAGTTCTTC
cdr3_aa: CASSVSSGGAFNEQFF
d_call: TRBD2
v_call: TRBV5-4
j_call: TRBJ2-1
clone_size: .

cdr3_nt: TGTGCCAGCAGCTTAGATCTGTCAGGGCAAGGCGGTGAAGATACGCAGTATTTT
cdr3_aa: CASSLDLSGQGGEDTQYF
d_call: .
v_call: TRBV11-2
j_call: TRBJ2-3
clone_size: .